This T cell receptor beta chain was retrieved from a study of T cells in women clearing cervical HPV infection. TCR beta CDR3 amplified by multiplex PCR from about 1200 ng genomic DNA. Sequencing was performed with immunoSEQ multiplex PCR; in TCRdb, only in-frame clones are kept and a portion is missing. This sample's clone table lists tens of thousands of clones. A remark on this clone: Antigen: not known. The read ends 3 residues shy of where the CDR3 ends; the end is completed using the germline J gene.

Study results and caveats: Controls had more TRBV6-7 (0.16%) than cases (roughly 0.11%). CIN3+ cases had significantly higher TCR repertoire richness than controls, but evenness did not differ.

Germline lookup yields CDR1 LGHDT and CDR2 YNNKEL (reference sequence). The V end was cut by 1 base, the J end by 6 bases, with 7 bases between. The CDR3 is made up of 12 amino acids. This receptor was identified in a woman between 18 and 70 years old with a cervical HPV16 infection that either progressed to CIN3+ or cleared (not recorded which). The specimen was blood buffy coat. This sequence joins TRBV3-1 (or the pseudogene TRBV3-2) and TRBJ2-7; D call uncertain. CDR3 residues: CASSQVNGEQYF. The CDR3 DNA, read in part, is TGTGCCAGCAGCCAAGTGAACGGCGAG.